The 29 T cell receptor beta chains listed next were all sequenced from one sample in a study of cytomegalovirus exposure and HLA in healthy donors. The PCR was carried out with 60 Vbeta primers and 13 Jbeta primers. Profiling relied on immunoSEQ multiplex PCR, and the TCRdb table lists in-frame clones only, not all of them. The table records around 200,000 clones, 82% of them present only once. Sequenced input: PBMCs. These TCRs come from a middle-aged man in good health and CMV-seropositive.

This chain uses TRBV5-4 with TRBJ2-6, with TRBD1 matching over 8 bases. Trimming removed 4 bases from V and 1 base from J; junction bases left unmatched: 13. The CDR3 consists of 19 residues. The V gene's germline CDR1 is SGHNT and CDR2 YYREEE (reference sequence). The CDR3 sequence is CASSPAAGTGSSGANVLTF. CDR3 in DNA: TGTGCCAGCAGCCCAGCGGCCGGGACAGGAAGTTCTGGGGCCAACGTCCTGACTTTC.

The chain couples TRBV4-2 to TRBJ2-1, with D perhaps matching TRBD2 (6 bases). There are 15 residues in the CDR3. CDR1 and CDR2 (germline): LGHNA, YNFKEQ. V was clipped by 4 bases and J by 8 bases, with 18 bases between them. CDR3 DNA: TGTGCCAGCAGCCGCGGAGGGGCCACGGGGGATGAGCAGTTCTTC. It specifies CASSRGGATGDEQFF.

The genes are TRBV7-6 and TRBJ1-2; 9 bases map to TRBD1. The CDR3 spans 14 residues. V lost 5 bases, J lost 5 bases, and 6 bases stayed unmatched. The germline CDR1 and CDR2 sequences are SGHVS and FNYEAQ. Here the CDR3 DNA reads TGTGCCAGCAGCCCAACAGGGGGCGCATATGGCTACACCTTC. It encodes CASSPTGGAYGYTF. Full variable domain (remainder filled in from reference TRBV7-6 and TRBJ1-2): GAGVSQSPRYKVTKRGQDVALRCDPISGHVSLYWYRQALGQGPEFLTYFNYEAQQDKSGLPNDRFSAERPEGSISTLTIQRTEQRDSAMYRCASSPTGGAYGYTFGSGTRLTVV.

The chain combines TRBV13 with TRBJ1-2; the match to TRBD1 covers 9 bases. The germline V gene has CDR1 PRHDT and CDR2 FYEKMQ (reference sequence). The CDR3 spans 13 residues. V gave up 3 bases and J gave up 9 bases; unmatched junction bases: 5. The CDR3 region is CASSFQGTGRYTF. The CDR3, as DNA: TGTGCCAGCAGCTTCCAAGGGACAGGGCGCTACACCTTC.

The chain joins TRBV25-1 to TRBJ2-1, with D hard to call. The germline CDR1 and CDR2 sequences are MGHDK and SYGVNS. This CDR3 is 11 amino acids long. V lost 6 bases and J lost 6, with 6 bases in between. The CDR3 sequence is CASRYINEQFF. The CDR3, as DNA: TGTGCCAGCAGATATATCAATGAGCAGTTCTTC.

This clone was seen a handful of times. The rearrangement uses TRBV28 and TRBJ1-2, with D maybe TRBD1 (6 bases). Germline assignment: CDR1 MDHEN and CDR2 SYDVKM. The CDR3 spans 13 residues. The V gene lost 4 bases and the J gene lost 8 bases, with 14 bases spanning the gap. The CDR3 loop reads CASSWSARGGYTF. The CDR3 coding sequence is TGTGCCAGCAGTTGGAGCGCCAGGGGAGGCTACACCTTC.

The gene calls are TRBV28 and TRBJ1-2; 7 bases align to TRBD1. The CDR3 has 15 amino acids. With 6 bases clipped from V and 8 bases from J, the junction kept 15 bases outside the gene matches. Germline CDR1 is MDHEN and CDR2 is SYDVKM. The DNA for the CDR3 is TGTGCCAGCAGACCCACCGGGACAGTTCTTGTAGGCTACACCTTC. It codes for CASRPTGTVLVGYTF.

The chain recombines TRBV10-2 with TRBJ2-1, with 13 bases matching TRBD2. Germline CDR1 is WSHSY and CDR2 is SAAADI. There are 12 residues in the CDR3. Germline trimming cut 8 bases from V and 10 bases from J; bases unmatched to any gene: 2. CDR3 nucleotides: TGCGCCAGCTTACTAGCGGGAGGGGAGCAGTTCTTC. Translating it yields CASLLAGGEQFF.

CDR3 in amino acids: CASSESGGTGCYF. In DNA, the CDR3 is TGCGCCAGCAGTGAGTCGGGGGGGACAGGTTGCTACTTC. The chain recombines TRBV10-2 with TRBJ2-5, with a tentative D call TRBD1 (8 bases). Trimming left V 0 bases short and J 14 bases short, with 16 bases between. CDR3 length equals 13 residues. The germline CDR1 and CDR2 sequences are WSHSY and SAAADI.

This clone was seen once. The V and J genes are TRBV15 and TRBJ2-5; TRBD1 is a possible D gene (5 bases). The CDR3 runs to 16 residues. The germline V gene has CDR1 LNHNV and CDR2 YYDKDF (reference sequence). Trimming took off 1 base at V and 2 bases at J, with 14 bases between the two ends. The DNA for the CDR3 is TGTGCCACCAGCAGAGCAATGCAGGGTTGGCAAGAGACCCAGTACTTC. As protein: CATSRAMQGWQETQYF.

The V call is TRBV27, the J call TRBJ1-5; possibly TRBD1 for D (6 bases). The CDR3 is 15 residues long. CDR1 is MNHEY, CDR2 SMNVEV, per germline (reference sequence). V lost 3 bases and J 1 base, leaving 10 bases between the germline ends. CDR3 DNA: TGTGCCAGCAGTTTGGGACATCCGAGCAATCAGCCCCAGCATTTT. Translating it yields CASSLGHPSNQPQHF.

The chain is built from TRBV27 and TRBJ2-1, with 9 bases lining up with TRBD2. J lost 9 bases, V lost 6 bases, and 18 bases had no gene match. The CDR3 covers 17 residues. Germline loops: CDR1 MNHEY, CDR2 SMNVEV (reference sequence). CDR3 region: CASSRGSGRRPEGEQFF. CDR3 coding DNA: TGTGCCAGCAGCCGGGGGAGCGGGAGGAGGCCCGAGGGTGAGCAGTTCTTC.

The chain combines TRBV5-1 with TRBJ2-5, with 11 bases identical to TRBD1. Per germline, CDR1 SGHRS and CDR2 YFSETQ. J was trimmed by 5 bases and V by 4 bases; bases with no gene match: 4. The CDR3 loop spans 14 amino acids. The CDR3 coding sequence is TGCGCCAGCAGCGGGACAGGGGGACTTGAGACCCAGTACTTC. It is translated as CASSGTGGLETQYF.

This chain joins TRBV7-8 and TRBJ2-7; a possible D gene is TRBD2 (6 bases). This CDR3 is built from 14 residues. Deletions cut 0 bases from V and 1 base from J, with 7 bases between. Per the germline V gene, CDR1 is SGHVS and CDR2 is FQNEAQ. CDR3 amino acids: CASSLAGGSYEQYF. CDR3 DNA: TGTGCCAGCAGCTTAGCGGGAGGTTCCTACGAGCAGTACTTC.

The V gene is TRBV5-1, the J gene TRBJ2-5; possibly TRBD2 for D (5 bases). Germline V gene sequence: CDR1 SGHRS, CDR2 YFSETQ. The CDR3 totals 15 residues. V dropped 0 bases and J dropped 2 bases, with 11 bases sitting between them. CDR3 protein: CASSLAGLRQETQYF. The CDR3 region has the DNA TGCGCCAGCAGCTTGGCCGGACTTCGGCAAGAGACCCAGTACTTC.

This clone was recorded once. The chain joins TRBV7-9 to TRBJ2-2, with 9 bases matching TRBD2. The V gene's germline CDR1 is SEHNR and CDR2 FQNEAQ (reference sequence). The junction had 7 bases not matched to a gene; V was cut back by 4 bases and J by 1 base. This CDR3 is built from 17 residues. The DNA of the CDR3 is TGTGCCAGCAGCTCTTCCTATAGCGGGAGGAACACCGGGGAGCTGTTTTTT. Protein sequence: CASSSSYSGRNTGELFF. Full variable domain (rest looked up from reference TRBV7-9 and TRBJ2-2): DTGVSQNPRHKITKRGQNVTFRCDPISEHNRLYWYRQTLGQGPEFLTYFQNEAQLEKSRLLSDRFSAERPKGSFSTLEIQRTEQGDSAMYLCASSSSYSGRNTGELFFGEGSRLTVL.

This clone has a single count. The chain combines TRBV6-1 with TRBJ2-3; D call uncertain. With 8 bases removed from V and 3 bases from J, the gap between germline ends came to 18 bases. Germline V CDR1 and CDR2: MNHNS, SASEGT. The CDR3 sequence is 15 residues long. DNA for the CDR3: TGTGCCAGCGTCCACGGCGGCCCCAATACAGATACGCAGTATTTT. This sequence encodes CASVHGGPNTDTQYF.

This rearrangement joins TRBV6-5 to TRBJ1-2, with TRBD1 identical over 7 bases. The CDR3 sequence is 14 residues long. V gave up 6 bases and J gave up 2 bases; unmatched junction bases: 6. Germline loops: CDR1 MNHEY, CDR2 SVGAGI. The CDR3 DNA reads as TGTGCCAGCAGCCGGAGACAGGGAAACTATGGCTACACCTTC. The encoded protein is CASSRRQGNYGYTF.

The J gene is TRBJ2-7, the V gene TRBV7-9; 10 nucleotides match TRBD1. V lost 4 bases and J lost 2; bases outside the gene matches: 11. This CDR3 is 17 amino acids long. Germline CDR1 is SEHNR and CDR2 is FQNEAQ (reference sequence). The CDR3: CASSSGTGVPLTYEQYF. CDR3 bases: TGTGCCAGCAGCTCCGGGACAGGGGTCCCCTTAACCTACGAGCAGTACTTC.

The chain is built from TRBV5-6 and TRBJ1-1; the match to TRBD1 covers 9 bases. The CDR3 consists of 13 residues. V was pared by 0 bases and J by 6 bases, with 0 bases of the junction left unmatched. The germline V gene encodes CDR1 SGHDT and CDR2 YYEEEE. CDR3 region: CASSLGQGAEAFF. The CDR3 coding sequence is TGTGCCAGCAGCTTGGGACAGGGGGCTGAAGCTTTCTTT.

Points on this clone: Other DNA sequences in the sample encode the same CDR3. This chain connects TRBV9 to TRBJ1-1; 8 bases are shared with TRBD1. CDR1 and CDR2 (germline): SGDLS, YYNGEE. The junction had 1 base not matched to a gene; V was cut back by 2 bases and J by 4 bases. The CDR3 totals 13 residues. The DNA of the CDR3 is TGTGCCAGCAGCGTTACAGGGGGCACTGAAGCTTTCTTT. Protein sequence: CASSVTGGTEAFF.

The chain employs TRBV5-8 and TRBJ2-6; 7 bases line up with TRBD1. Germline V lookup: CDR1 SGHTS, CDR2 YDEGEE. J gave up 0 bases and V 1 base, and 1 base lay outside the gene matches. This CDR3 comprises 16 residues. The CDR3 bases are TGTGCCAGCAGCTTGAACAGGGGCTCTGGGGCCAACGTCCTGACTTTC. Translated: CASSLNRGSGANVLTF.

The V call is TRBV11-2, the J call TRBJ2-7; 9 bases are a match to TRBD1. The germline V gene has CDR1 SGHAT and CDR2 FQNNGV. The CDR3 contains 13 residues. Germline trimming cut 1 base from V and 5 bases from J; bases unmatched to any gene: 0. CDR3 protein: CASSLGTGDEQYV. In DNA, the CDR3 is TGTGCCAGCAGCTTAGGGACAGGGGACGAGCAGTACGTC.

This chain uses TRBV23-1 with TRBJ2-3; 11 nucleotides align to TRBD2. TRBV23-1 qualifies as an ORF whose function is uncertain. Trimming took 8 bases from V and 7 from J; bases not matched to a gene: 11. CDR3 length: 15 amino acids. CDR3 nucleotides: TGCGCCAGCGTAATACTAGCGGGAGAATCTCATACGCAGTATTTT. This gives the protein CASVILAGESHTQYF.

The chain uses TRBV10-1 and TRBJ1-5, with D perhaps TRBD1 (5 bases). The CDR3 spans 16 residues. Germline V lookup: CDR1 WNHNN, CDR2 SYGVQD (reference sequence). V was shortened by 5 bases and J by 3 bases, with 17 bases between the two germline ends. DNA for the CDR3: TGCGCCAGCAGTACCTTATGGGGGGAGATCAATCAGCCCCAGCATTTT. Amino acid sequence: CASSTLWGEINQPQHF.

The genes are TRBV7-2 and TRBJ2-7, with D uncertain. This CDR3 has 15 amino acids. V gave up 3 bases and J gave up 0 bases, with 12 bases separating them. Germline V gene data show CDR1 as SGHTA and CDR2 as FQGNSA. The DNA of the CDR3 is TGTGCCAGCAGCTTGAACTACTTCAGCTCCTACGAGCAGTACTTC. Translation gives CASSLNYFSSYEQYF.

The chain is built from TRBV4-2 and TRBJ2-5, with TRBD2 matching 7 bases. This CDR3 spans 14 amino acids. The trim removed 1 base at V and 5 bases at J, leaving 4 bases unmatched. Germline assignment: CDR1 LGHNA and CDR2 YNFKEQ. CDR3 sequence: CASSQGLAGETQYF. CDR3 DNA: TGTGCCAGCAGCCAAGGACTAGCAGGGGAGACCCAGTACTTC.

This clone was observed once. The chain employs TRBV5-4 and TRBJ2-6; 9 bases fit TRBD2. The CDR3 contains 16 residues. J gave up 3 bases and V 4 bases, and 5 bases lay outside the gene matches. In germline, CDR1 is SGHNT, CDR2 YYREEE (reference sequence). The DNA of the CDR3 is TGTGCCAGCAGCCCGGCGGGGGGGGTTGGGGCCAACGTCCTGACTTTC. It specifies CASSPAGGVGANVLTF.

This clone showed up just once. The V gene is TRBV14, the J gene TRBJ2-1; TRBD2 is a possible D gene (5 bases). The CDR3 covers 14 residues. CDR1 is SGHDN and CDR2 is FVKESK in the germline V gene. Between the trimmed V and J ends, which lost 4 bases and 7 bases, there was a span of 14 bases. This CDR3 reads CASSRLAGKNEQFF. For the CDR3, the DNA is TGTGCCAGCAGCCGCCTAGCTGGGAAGAATGAGCAGTTCTTC.